The 27 T cell receptor beta chains given below trace back to one sample, sequenced in a study of beta chain features in type 1 diabetes. The study's findings and limits: Patients with Type 1 diabetes showed moderately but significantly shorter TCRB CDR3s in all four CD4+ subsets.

These receptors have no identified antigens. The sequenced template was cDNA made from the entire isolated RNA. Clones were read by immunoSEQ multiplex PCR, and TCRdb kept only the in-frame ones, dropping some. Here the sample spans a few hundred thousand clones, 14% being singletons. Sequenced input: naive CD4+ T cells from blood. The receptor set was obtained from a man aged 25 to 40 with type 1 diabetes.

The CDR3 spells CASSSGGNSPLHF. CDR3 nucleotide sequence: TGCGCCAGCAGCTCCGGGGGGAATTCACCCCTCCACTTT. The chain has TRBV5-1 and TRBJ1-6; TRBD1 might be the D (5 bases). This CDR3 has 13 amino acids. In germline, CDR1 is SGHRS, CDR2 YFSETQ. V was trimmed by 3 bases and J by 7 bases, leaving 8 bases between them.

The rearrangement links TRBV4-1 to TRBJ1-1, with D unclear. Germline loops: CDR1 MGHRA, CDR2 YSYEKL. V shed 4 bases and J shed 1 base, with 10 bases lying between them. The CDR3 extends over 14 amino acids. CDR3 amino acids: CASSLAASNTEAFF. The CDR3 DNA reads as TGCGCCAGCAGCCTGGCGGCATCGAACACTGAAGCTTTCTTT.

The chain employs TRBV30 and TRBJ1-1; tentative D call: TRBD1 (6 bases). This CDR3 spans 14 amino acids. CDR1 and CDR2 (germline): GTSNPN, SVGIG (reference sequence). V lost 5 bases to trimming and J lost 1 base, with 14 bases between them. DNA of the CDR3: TGTGCCTGGGCCACCGGGACATCGAACACTGAAGCTTTCTTT. It is translated as CAWATGTSNTEAFF.

The chain uses TRBV5-1 and TRBJ2-3; 8 bases map to TRBD2. Germline V gene sequence: CDR1 SGHRS, CDR2 YFSETQ. With V trimmed by 2 bases and J by 5 bases, 7 bases remained unmatched. The CDR3 consists of 15 residues. CDR3 coding DNA: TGCGCCAGCAGCTTCCGGGAGGGCCGGGAAGATACGCAGTATTTT. Protein: CASSFREGREDTQYF.

V is TRBV6-5 and J is TRBJ1-2; D possibly corresponds to TRBD1 (5 bases). The V end lost 0 bases, the J end lost 7 bases, and 12 bases lay between the germline ends. In germline, CDR1 is MNHEY, CDR2 SVGAGI. The CDR3 runs 14 residues. The CDR3 bases are TGTGCCAGCAGTTACTCTGCAGGGTATAGTGGCTACACCTTC. Encoded protein: CASSYSAGYSGYTF.

In its sample, this clone was seen a few times. The chain combines TRBV6-1 with TRBJ2-4; D is possibly TRBD2 (6 bases). Trimming cost V 1 base and J 0 bases, with 13 bases left between them. The CDR3 consists of 17 residues. Germline V gene sequence: CDR1 MNHNS, CDR2 SASEGT. DNA of the CDR3: TGTGCCAGCAGTGAAGGCGGGACGTGGGGAGCCAAAAACATTCAGTACTTC. Its translation is CASSEGGTWGAKNIQYF.

J is TRBJ2-1 and V is TRBV5-4, with 13 bases matching TRBD2. The CDR3 has 15 residues. The germline V gene has CDR1 SGHNT and CDR2 YYREEE (reference sequence). V trimming: 4 bases; J trimming: 5 bases; junction bases outside the gene matches: 3. This CDR3 reads CASSPGTSGDNEQFF. DNA of the CDR3: TGTGCCAGCAGCCCCGGGACTAGCGGGGACAATGAGCAGTTCTTC.

The V call is TRBV6-1, the J call TRBJ2-6; a possible D gene is TRBD2 (6 bases). The CDR3 runs 17 residues. V was trimmed by 3 bases and J by 2 bases, leaving 14 bases between them. The germline V gene has CDR1 MNHNS and CDR2 SASEGT. The CDR3 DNA sequence: TGTGCCAGCAGTGAGCGGCCAGGGAGGCCTGGGGCCAACGTCCTGACTTTC. Translation: CASSERPGRPGANVLTF.

The rearrangement uses TRBV18 and TRBJ1-2, with TRBD1 matching over 8 bases. Germline V CDR1 and CDR2: KGHSH, LQKENI. The V segment lost 6 bases and the J segment 4 bases; nucleotides outside the gene matches: 4. CDR3 length: 13 residues. CDR3 loop: CASSEGQGYGYTF. The CDR3 bases are TGTGCCAGCTCCGAAGGACAGGGCTATGGCTACACCTTC.

The chain is built from TRBV7-2 and TRBJ2-7; TRBD2 aligns across 12 bases. The CDR3 contains 15 residues. The V gene's germline CDR1 is SGHTA and CDR2 FQGNSA. Germline trimming cut 4 bases from V and 4 bases from J; bases unmatched to any gene: 5. The CDR3 sequence: CASSSAGTSGYEQYF. For the CDR3, the DNA is TGTGCCAGCAGCTCGGCGGGGACTAGCGGGTACGAGCAGTACTTC.

This clone was found a few times. The chain is built from TRBV6-5 and TRBJ2-5; D might be TRBD1 (5 bases). Germline V gene data show CDR1 as MNHEY and CDR2 as SVGAGI. The V end lost 11 bases, the J end lost 5 bases, and 15 bases lay between the germline ends. The CDR3 extends over 12 amino acids. The CDR3 sequence: CAASEAGETQYF. CDR3 in DNA: TGTGCCGCCTCCGAGGCAGGGGAGACCCAGTACTTC.

The rearrangement uses TRBV6-5 and TRBJ2-5, with 9 bases fitting TRBD2. This CDR3 is built from 16 residues. The V and J ends lost 0 bases and 7 bases, in that order; junction bases with no gene match: 9. Germline V lookup: CDR1 MNHEY, CDR2 SVGAGI. CDR3 nucleotides: TGTGCCAGCAGTTACTCCTCCTTGCCAGCGGGGGGGACCCAGTACTTC. Protein product: CASSYSSLPAGGTQYF.

This chain connects TRBV4-1 to TRBJ1-1; maybe TRBD1 (5 bases). CDR3 length: 14 amino acids. Germline-derived CDR1 and CDR2 are MGHRA and YSYEKL. Trimming cost V 1 base and J 4 bases, with 10 bases left between them. The CDR3 is CASSQAAGRTEAFF. The CDR3 bases are TGCGCCAGCAGCCAAGCGGCAGGGCGCACTGAAGCTTTCTTT.

This clone came up a few times. Within the sample, other DNA sequences also encode this same CDR3. This chain uses TRBV29-1 with TRBJ1-1; D gene uncertain. The CDR3 has 13 residues. Germline loops: CDR1 SQVTM, CDR2 ANQGSEA. The V end lost 0 bases, the J end lost 2 bases, and 7 bases lay between the germline ends. The CDR3 DNA is TGCAGCGTTGAAGACCGGGGAAACACTGAAGCTTTCTTT. Translation gives CSVEDRGNTEAFF.

This rearrangement joins TRBV2 to TRBJ2-1; TRBD2 matches at 16 bases. The CDR3 extends over 19 amino acids. Unmatched junction bases numbered 8, after V lost 5 bases and J lost 1 base. From germline, CDR1 is SNHLY and CDR2 FYNNEI. In DNA form, the CDR3 reads TGTGCCAGCAGTTCTCCCGGGACTAGCGGGAGGGTATCCTACAATGAGCAGTTCTTC. Amino acids: CASSSPGTSGRVSYNEQFF. Drawing the rest from reference TRBV2 and TRBJ2-1, the complete variable domain is EPEVTQTPSHQVTQMGQEVILRCVPISNHLYFYWYRQILGQKVEFLVSFYNNEISEKSEIFDDQFSVERPDGSNFTLKIRSTKLEDSAMYFCASSSPGTSGRVSYNEQFFGPGTRLTVL.

This chain links TRBV4-2 with TRBJ2-7; TRBD2 matches at 14 bases. CDR1 is LGHNA, CDR2 YNFKEQ, per germline. The CDR3 spans 17 residues. Germline trimming cut 8 bases from V and 6 bases from J; bases unmatched to any gene: 15. CDR3 region: CASRPGLAGDGSAEQYF. For the CDR3, the DNA is TGTGCCAGCCGGCCGGGACTAGCGGGAGATGGTTCGGCCGAGCAGTACTTC.

This clone appeared a few times. The chain couples TRBV5-4 to TRBJ2-7; 10 bases align to TRBD2. CDR1 is SGHNT and CDR2 is YYREEE in the germline V gene (reference sequence). CDR3 length: 14 residues. With V trimmed by 0 bases and J by 7 bases, 4 bases remained unmatched. The CDR3 nucleotides read TGTGCCAGCAGCTTGGGGGGACTAGCGTATGAGCAGTACTTC. Amino acids: CASSLGGLAYEQYF.

This clone showed up just a few times. V gene TRBV7-2 combines with J gene TRBJ2-5, with a possible D match to TRBD2 (6 bases). Trimming removed 4 bases at V and 3 bases at J, with 21 bases between. The CDR3 runs 17 residues. The germline V gene has CDR1 SGHTA and CDR2 FQGNSA. The DNA for the CDR3 is TGTGCCAGCAGCTCGGAGGGGTGGGCGGACACCAAAGAGACCCAGTACTTC. Translated, it gives CASSSEGWADTKETQYF.

The V gene is TRBV4-2, the J gene TRBJ2-7; D call uncertain. The CDR3 runs to 13 residues. Germline-derived CDR1 and CDR2 are LGHNA and YNFKEQ. The V and J ends lost 0 bases and 3 bases respectively, with 6 bases between them. The CDR3 DNA sequence: TGTGCCAGCAGCCAAGATGCCAGCTACGAGCAGTACTTC. Translating it yields CASSQDASYEQYF.

This clone was recorded many times. This sequence joins TRBV7-9 and TRBJ2-3; 7 bases fit TRBD2. The CDR3 spans 15 residues. V gave up 5 bases and J gave up 0 bases; unmatched junction bases: 5. The germline gives CDR1 SEHNR, CDR2 FQNEAQ (reference sequence). The CDR3 reads CASSPGRGSTDTQYF. CDR3 bases: TGTGCCAGCAGCCCCGGGCGGGGGAGCACAGATACGCAGTATTTT.

This clone was counted only a few times. The chain is built from TRBV12-5 and TRBJ2-2, with 11 bases that match TRBD2. With 0 bases clipped from V and 7 bases from J, the junction kept 4 bases outside the gene matches. CDR1 is LGHNT and CDR2 is FRNRAP in the germline V gene. There are 16 residues in the CDR3. Written as DNA, the CDR3 is TGTGCTAGTGGTTTGGTTACTAGCGGGGGCAGCGGGGAGCTGTTTTTT. Protein product: CASGLVTSGGSGELFF.

This clone occurred a few times. The chain has TRBV11-2 and TRBJ1-6; tentatively, D is TRBD1 (6 bases). The CDR3 consists of 14 residues. Per germline, CDR1 SGHAT and CDR2 FQNNGV. V shed 2 bases and J shed 9 bases, with 11 bases lying between them. DNA for the CDR3: TGTGCCAGCAGCTTAAACAGGGTGGGTTCACCCCTCCACTTT. Its protein is CASSLNRVGSPLHF.

This clone showed up just a few times. The V call is TRBV7-8, the J call TRBJ2-3; D unclear. CDR1 is SGHVS and CDR2 is FQNEAQ in the germline V gene. V lost 0 bases and J lost 14, with 15 bases in between. This CDR3 has 13 residues. This CDR3 reads CASSLAEPNAGYF. In DNA form, the CDR3 reads TGTGCCAGCAGCTTAGCGGAACCTAACGCAGGGTATTTT.

This rearrangement joins TRBV30 to TRBJ2-7; D may be TRBD2 (6 bases). V lost 3 bases, J lost 4 bases, and 7 bases lay in between. Germline CDR1 reads GTSNPN; CDR2 reads SVGIG (reference sequence). The CDR3 runs to 11 residues. The CDR3 bases are TGTGCCTGGAGGACTAGTTACGAGCAGTACTTC. Translated, it gives CAWRTSYEQYF.

The rearrangement links TRBV11-3 to TRBJ2-2; D not resolved. Germline CDR1 and CDR2: SGHNT and YENEEA. V lost 5 bases to trimming and J lost 2 bases, with 6 bases between them. The CDR3 extends over 13 amino acids. CDR3 protein: CASSLRNTGELFF. The CDR3 DNA reads as TGTGCCAGCAGCCTCAGAAACACCGGGGAGCTGTTTTTT.

This clone was found a few times. This chain connects TRBV10-3 to TRBJ2-7; D ambiguous. CDR3 length equals 13 residues. Trimming removed 10 bases at V and 2 bases at J, with 15 bases between. Germline CDR1 ENHRY, CDR2 SYGVKD. CDR3 loop: CATRPRQAYEQYF. The CDR3 region has the DNA TGTGCCACGCGGCCCCGCCAAGCCTACGAGCAGTACTTC.

This clone was detected a few times. The V call is TRBV28, the J call TRBJ1-2, with 7 bases identical to TRBD1. The CDR3 totals 14 residues. J was trimmed by 4 bases and V by 3 bases; bases with no gene match: 5. Germline V CDR1 and CDR2: MDHEN, SYDVKM. The CDR3 loop reads CASSLGTVPYGYTF. CDR3 DNA sequence: TGTGCCAGCAGTTTGGGGACAGTACCCTATGGCTACACCTTC.